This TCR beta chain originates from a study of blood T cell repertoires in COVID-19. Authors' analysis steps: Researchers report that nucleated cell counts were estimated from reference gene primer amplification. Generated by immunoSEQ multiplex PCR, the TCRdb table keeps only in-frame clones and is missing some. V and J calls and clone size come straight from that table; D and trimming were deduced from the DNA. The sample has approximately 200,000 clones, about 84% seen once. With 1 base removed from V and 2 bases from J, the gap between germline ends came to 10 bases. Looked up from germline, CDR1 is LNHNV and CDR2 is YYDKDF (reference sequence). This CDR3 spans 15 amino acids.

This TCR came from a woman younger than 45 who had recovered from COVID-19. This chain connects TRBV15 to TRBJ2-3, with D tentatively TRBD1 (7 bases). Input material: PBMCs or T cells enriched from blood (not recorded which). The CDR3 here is CATSRGGTVTDTQYF. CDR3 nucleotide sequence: TGTGCCACCAGCAGAGGCGGGACAGTCACAGATACGCAGTATTTT.